Below, 23 T cell receptor beta chains from the same sample are listed, as sequenced in a study of graft-versus-host responses after intestinal transplantation. No antigen has been assigned to these receptors. The protocol was immunoSEQ multiplex PCR, while the TCRdb copy is restricted to in-frame clones and leaves out a portion. The profile shows about 100,000 clones, roughly 84% of them singletons. The specimen comprised unstimulated CD4+ T cells sorted from spleen or lymph node cells, sampled before transplant. Receptors were obtained from a human donor who was the organ donor for an intestinal transplant.

The chain uses TRBV7-9 and TRBJ1-2; TRBD1 agrees at 7 bases. The junction had 8 bases not matched to a gene; V was cut back by 4 bases and J by 0 bases. The CDR3 contains 16 residues. CDR1 is SEHNR, CDR2 FQNEAQ, per germline (reference sequence). The CDR3 here is CASSSRDREPNYGYTF. The CDR3 DNA reads as TGTGCCAGCAGCTCGAGAGACAGGGAACCTAACTATGGCTACACCTTC. Full variable domain (outside the CDR3, taken from reference TRBV7-9 and TRBJ1-2): DTGVSQNPRHKITKRGQNVTFRCDPISEHNRLYWYRQTLGQGPEFLTYFQNEAQLEKSRLLSDRFSAERPKGSFSTLEIQRTEQGDSAMYLCASSSRDREPNYGYTFGSGTRLTVV.

V usage is TRBV19 and J usage is TRBJ1-6; 7 nucleotides line up with TRBD1. V lost 7 bases to trimming and J lost 5 bases; unmatched junction nucleotides: 5. The CDR3 loop spans 14 amino acids. Germline CDR1 and CDR2: LNHDA and SQIVND (reference sequence). CDR3 loop: CASNSGTDNSPLHF. In nucleotides, the CDR3 is TGTGCCAGTAATTCCGGGACAGATAATTCACCCCTCCACTTT.

V and J are TRBV19 and TRBJ1-6, with TRBD1 identical over 7 bases. Germline CDR1 LNHDA, CDR2 SQIVND (reference sequence). Losses at the gene ends were 6 bases for V and 3 bases for J; bases not matched to a gene: 5. This CDR3 is 15 amino acids long. CDR3 sequence reads: CASSDRVGYNSPLHF. Here the CDR3 DNA reads TGTGCCAGTAGCGACAGGGTCGGCTATAATTCACCCCTCCACTTT.

The chain has TRBV28 and TRBJ2-3, with 9 bases that match TRBD1. Unmatched junction bases numbered 11, after V lost 4 bases and J lost 0 bases. This CDR3 contains 18 residues. Looked up from germline, CDR1 is MDHEN and CDR2 is SYDVKM. The CDR3 DNA sequence: TGTGCCAGCAGTTGGGGACAGGGAACAACCCTCAGCACAGATACGCAGTATTTT. This gives the protein CASSWGQGTTLSTDTQYF.

The chain recombines TRBV7-2 with TRBJ1-1; TRBD1 matches 11 bases. The CDR3 is made up of 14 amino acids. Trimming at V came to 1 base and at J to 10 bases, leaving 5 bases not matched to a gene. Germline-derived CDR1 and CDR2 are SGHTA and FQGNSA. CDR3 loop: CASSLGTGGRLAFF. In DNA form, the CDR3 reads TGTGCCAGCAGCTTAGGGACAGGGGGCAGGTTAGCTTTCTTT.

The chain has TRBV4-1 and TRBJ2-7; D is unresolved. Trimming took 2 bases from V and 1 from J, leaving 12 bases between them. The CDR3 is 15 amino acids. Per the germline V gene, CDR1 is MGHRA and CDR2 is YSYEKL. Here the CDR3 DNA reads TGCGCCAGCAGCCAATCGTCAGTGAAATCCTACGAGCAGTACTTC. Residues: CASSQSSVKSYEQYF.

This chain connects TRBV9 to TRBJ1-2; D is uncertain. V was pared by 3 bases and J by 3 bases, with 6 bases between. In germline, CDR1 is SGDLS, CDR2 YYNGEE. CDR3 length: 12 residues. CDR3 sequence: CASSAGYYGYTF. The CDR3 DNA sequence: TGTGCCAGCAGCGCCGGGTACTATGGCTACACCTTC.

A single count supports this clone. The rearrangement uses TRBV20-1 and TRBJ2-7, with 8 bases lining up with TRBD1. The CDR3 sequence is 11 residues long. Germline CDR1 reads DFQATT; CDR2 reads SNEGSKA (reference sequence). CDR3 sequence (DNA): TGCTCTCTGGACAGGGCCTACGAGCAGTACTTC. This translates into CSLDRAYEQYF.

The rearrangement links TRBV28 to TRBJ1-5; no firm D call. V was shortened by 10 bases and J by 0 bases, with 10 bases between the two germline ends. The CDR3 length is 13 residues. Germline V gene lookup returns CDR1 MDHEN and CDR2 SYDVKM. The CDR3 here is CATCKFSNQPQHF. The DNA for the CDR3 is TGTGCCACCTGTAAGTTTAGCAATCAGCCCCAGCATTTT.

As concerns this clone: The junction departs from germline at one end; a sequencing error may be responsible. This sample also contains other DNA sequences that code for the same CDR3. The chain joins TRBV18 to TRBJ2-3; D is undetermined. Per the germline V gene, CDR1 is KGHSH and CDR2 is LQKENI. This CDR3 spans 12 amino acids. The CDR3 spells CASSPGTDTQYF. In nucleotides, the CDR3 is TGTGCCAGTTCACCAGGCACAGATACGCAGTATTTT.

The rearrangement joins TRBV29-1 to TRBJ1-1; the D is unclear. The CDR3 has 12 amino acids. In germline, CDR1 is SQVTM, CDR2 ANQGSEA. The V and J ends lost 6 bases and 6 bases respectively, with 14 bases between them. The chain's CDR3 is CSVSRVGAEAFF. CDR3 coding DNA: TGCAGCGTCTCTCGAGTTGGGGCTGAAGCTTTCTTT.

This clone was observed a handful of times. V is TRBV18 and J is TRBJ2-7; 9 bases agree with TRBD2. J lost 0 bases, V lost 3 bases, and 9 bases had no gene match. This CDR3 comprises 17 residues. Germline V gene data show CDR1 as KGHSH and CDR2 as LQKENI. The CDR3 reads CASSPGTSLRSSYEQYF. The CDR3 bases are TGTGCCAGCTCACCTGGGACTAGCCTACGGAGCTCCTACGAGCAGTACTTC.

The chain combines TRBV11-3 with TRBJ2-1; TRBD1 aligns across 7 bases. The CDR3 length is 15 residues. Per the germline V gene, CDR1 is SGHNT and CDR2 is YENEEA. V was clipped by 4 bases and J by 6 bases; unmatched bases: 9. The DNA of the CDR3 is TGTGCCAGCAGCTCCGGGACAGTTAACTCCAATGAGCAGTTCTTC. This translates into CASSSGTVNSNEQFF.

This clone was detected once. The genes are TRBV5-1 and TRBJ2-3, with unresolved D. Germline lookup yields CDR1 SGHRS and CDR2 YFSETQ. V dropped 3 bases and J dropped 0 bases, with 11 bases sitting between them. The CDR3 is 15 amino acids. Here the CDR3 reads CASSSLGESTDTQYF. The CDR3 DNA follows: TGCGCCAGCAGCTCTCTGGGCGAGAGCACAGATACGCAGTATTTT.

The rearrangement links TRBV2 to TRBJ1-1; 9 nucleotides line up with TRBD1. J lost 10 bases, V lost 11 bases, and 11 bases had no gene match. This CDR3 is 12 amino acids long. Germline CDR1 reads SNHLY; CDR2 reads FYNNEI. DNA of the CDR3: TGTGCCCACGGACCGCTGGACAGGGGAGCTTTCTTT. Protein: CAHGPLDRGAFF. The full variable domain, with the rest looked up from reference TRBV2 and TRBJ1-1, is EPEVTQTPSHQVTQMGQEVILRCVPISNHLYFYWYRQILGQKVEFLVSFYNNEISEKSEIFDDQFSVERPDGSNFTLKIRSTKLEDSAMYFCAHGPLDRGAFFGQGTRLTVV.

This clone was observed a single time. This chain joins TRBV30 and TRBJ1-5; D is undetermined. Germline V CDR1 and CDR2: GTSNPN, SVGIG (reference sequence). Trimming cost V 0 bases and J 4 bases, with 7 bases left between them. The CDR3 consists of 13 residues. The chain's CDR3 is CAWSVRANQPQHF. In DNA form, the CDR3 reads TGTGCCTGGAGTGTACGGGCGAATCAGCCCCAGCATTTT.

The V gene is TRBV19, the J gene TRBJ2-2; D is uncertain. V was pared by 7 bases and J by 4 bases, with 4 bases between. The germline V gene has CDR1 LNHDA and CDR2 SQIVND (reference sequence). This CDR3 comprises 11 residues. The CDR3 here is CASKSTGELFF. The CDR3 bases are TGTGCCAGTAAAAGCACCGGGGAGCTGTTTTTT.

The chain couples TRBV5-6 to TRBJ1-1; D uncertain. Germline V gives CDR1 SGHDT, CDR2 YYEEEE. This CDR3 contains 15 residues. Trimming pared 4 bases from V and 4 bases from J, leaving 17 bases between. CDR3 coding DNA: TGTGCCAGCAGCCCTAAGGGAGTGAGGATCACTGAAGCTTTCTTT. Amino acids: CASSPKGVRITEAFF.

This clone was seen a few times. The gene calls are TRBV5-5 and TRBJ1-3, with D unresolved. CDR1 SGHKS and CDR2 YYEKEE come from the germline V gene (reference sequence). V was shortened by 4 bases and J by 0 bases, with 8 bases between the two germline ends. The CDR3 loop spans 14 amino acids. CDR3 coding DNA: TGTGCCAGCAGCCAGGTGCCCTCTGGAAACACCATATATTTT. Protein: CASSQVPSGNTIYF.

The CDR3 region is CASSLTRAFF. The CDR3 bases are TGCGCCAGCAGCTTGACGAGAGCTTTCTTT. V gene TRBV5-1 combines with J gene TRBJ1-1, with D unclear. The CDR3 loop spans 10 amino acids. The germline CDR1 and CDR2 sequences are SGHRS and YFSETQ. V lost 1 base and J 10 bases, leaving 5 bases between the germline ends.

For the CDR3, the DNA is TGCAGCGTTGACCGGGGCTCGAGCACTGAAGCTTTCTTT. Its protein is CSVDRGSSTEAFF. This chain joins TRBV29-1 and TRBJ1-1, with a possible D match to TRBD1 (5 bases). Per the germline V gene, CDR1 is SQVTM and CDR2 is ANQGSEA. This CDR3 is 13 amino acids long. V was trimmed by 3 bases and J by 4 bases, leaving 12 bases between them.

The chain employs TRBV30 and TRBJ1-2; no firm D call. The CDR3 totals 13 residues. V gave up 3 bases and J gave up 0 bases, with 8 bases separating them. Germline loops: CDR1 GTSNPN, CDR2 SVGIG (reference sequence). This CDR3 reads CAWSPSANYGYTF. Here the CDR3 DNA reads TGTGCCTGGAGCCCGTCTGCTAACTATGGCTACACCTTC.

The chain couples TRBV5-6 to TRBJ2-7; D is perhaps TRBD1 or TRBD2 (5 bases each). CDR1 and CDR2 (germline): SGHDT, YYEEEE. This CDR3 contains 16 residues. Trimming took off 4 bases at V and 0 bases at J, with 17 bases between the two ends. CDR3 region: CASSPIQWGSSYEQYF. DNA of the CDR3: TGTGCCAGCAGCCCCATACAATGGGGGAGCTCCTACGAGCAGTACTTC.